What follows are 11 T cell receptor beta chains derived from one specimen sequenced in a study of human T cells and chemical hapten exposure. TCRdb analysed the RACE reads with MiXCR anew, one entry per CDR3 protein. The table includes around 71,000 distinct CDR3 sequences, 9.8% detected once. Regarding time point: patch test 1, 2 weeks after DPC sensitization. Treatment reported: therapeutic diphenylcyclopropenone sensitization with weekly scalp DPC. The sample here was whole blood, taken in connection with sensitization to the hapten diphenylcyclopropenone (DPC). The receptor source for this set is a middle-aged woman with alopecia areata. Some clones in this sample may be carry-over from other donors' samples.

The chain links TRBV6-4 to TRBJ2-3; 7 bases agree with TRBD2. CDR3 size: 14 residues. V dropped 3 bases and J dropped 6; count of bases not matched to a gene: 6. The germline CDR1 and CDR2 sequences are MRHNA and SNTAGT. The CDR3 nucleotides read TGTGCCAGCAGTGAAGGTCGGGAGGTGGATACGCAGTATTTT. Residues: CASSEGREVDTQYF.

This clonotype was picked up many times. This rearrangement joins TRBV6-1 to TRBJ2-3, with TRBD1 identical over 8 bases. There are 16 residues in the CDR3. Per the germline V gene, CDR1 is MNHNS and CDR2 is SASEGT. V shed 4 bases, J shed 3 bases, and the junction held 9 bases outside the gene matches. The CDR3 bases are TGTGCCAGCAGTGGGATCGAACGGACAGGGACAGATACGCAGTATTTT. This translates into CASSGIERTGTDTQYF.

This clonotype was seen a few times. The DNA for the CDR3 is TGTGCCAGCAGCTTACTGGGCGCAACGCGGGAGCAGTTCTTC. Its translation: CASSLLGATREQFF. The J gene is TRBJ2-1, the V gene TRBV7-3; D is uncertain. Germline V gene sequence: CDR1 SGHTA, CDR2 FQGTGA. This CDR3 contains 14 residues. V was trimmed by 2 bases and J by 10 bases, leaving 15 bases between them.

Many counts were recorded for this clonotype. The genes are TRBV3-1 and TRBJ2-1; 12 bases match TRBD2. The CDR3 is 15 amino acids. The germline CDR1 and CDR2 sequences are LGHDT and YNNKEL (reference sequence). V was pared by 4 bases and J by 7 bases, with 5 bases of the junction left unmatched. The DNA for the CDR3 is TGTGCCAGCAGCCTACTAGCGGGGGGCGTTAATGAGCAGTTCTTC. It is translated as CASSLLAGGVNEQFF.

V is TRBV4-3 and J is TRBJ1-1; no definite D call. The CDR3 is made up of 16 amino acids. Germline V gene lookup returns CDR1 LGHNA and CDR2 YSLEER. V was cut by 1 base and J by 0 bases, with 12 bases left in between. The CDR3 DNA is TGCGCCAGCAGCCAAGCTGGCGGGCACCTGAACACTGAAGCTTTCTTT. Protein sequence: CASSQAGGHLNTEAFF.

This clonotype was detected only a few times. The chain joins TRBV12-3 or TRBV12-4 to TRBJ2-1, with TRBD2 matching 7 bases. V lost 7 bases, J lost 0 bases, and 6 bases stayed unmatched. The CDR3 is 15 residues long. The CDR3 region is CASKTAGSSYNEQFF. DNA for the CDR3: TGTGCCAGCAAGACAGCGGGGAGCTCCTACAATGAGCAGTTCTTC.

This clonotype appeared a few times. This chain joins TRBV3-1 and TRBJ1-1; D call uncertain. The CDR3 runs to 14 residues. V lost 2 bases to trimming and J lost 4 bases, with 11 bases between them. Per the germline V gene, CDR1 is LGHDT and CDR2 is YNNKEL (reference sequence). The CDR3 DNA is TGTGCCAGCAGCCAATTCGGTTCGACCACTGAAGCTTTCTTT. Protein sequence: CASSQFGSTTEAFF.

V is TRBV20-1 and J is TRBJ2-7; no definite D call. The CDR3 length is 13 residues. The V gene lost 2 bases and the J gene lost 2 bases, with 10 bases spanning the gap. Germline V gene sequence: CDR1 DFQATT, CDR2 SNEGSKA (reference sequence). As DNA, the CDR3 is TGCAGTGCTAGAAAGCGTACACCCTACGAGCAGTACTTC. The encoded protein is CSARKRTPYEQYF.

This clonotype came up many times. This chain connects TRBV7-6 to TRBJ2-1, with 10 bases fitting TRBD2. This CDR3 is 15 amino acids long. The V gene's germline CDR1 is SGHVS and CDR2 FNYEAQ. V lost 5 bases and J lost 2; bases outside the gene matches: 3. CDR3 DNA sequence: TGTGCCAGCAGCCCTGGGACTAGCGCCTACAATGAGCAGTTCTTC. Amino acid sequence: CASSPGTSAYNEQFF.

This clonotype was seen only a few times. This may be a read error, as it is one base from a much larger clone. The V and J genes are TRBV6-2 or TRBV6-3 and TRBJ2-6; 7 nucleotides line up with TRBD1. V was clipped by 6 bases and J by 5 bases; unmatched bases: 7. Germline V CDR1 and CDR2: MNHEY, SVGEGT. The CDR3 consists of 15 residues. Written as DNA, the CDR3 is TGTGCCAGCAGACTAGAGGGGGCTAGGGCCAACGTCCTGACTTTC. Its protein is CASRLEGARANVLTF.

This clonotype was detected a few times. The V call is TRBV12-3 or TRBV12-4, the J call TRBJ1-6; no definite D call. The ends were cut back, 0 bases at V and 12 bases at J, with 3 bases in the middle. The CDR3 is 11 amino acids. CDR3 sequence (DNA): TGTGCCAGCAGTTTAGCGGGACCCCTCCACTTT. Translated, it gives CASSLAGPLHF.